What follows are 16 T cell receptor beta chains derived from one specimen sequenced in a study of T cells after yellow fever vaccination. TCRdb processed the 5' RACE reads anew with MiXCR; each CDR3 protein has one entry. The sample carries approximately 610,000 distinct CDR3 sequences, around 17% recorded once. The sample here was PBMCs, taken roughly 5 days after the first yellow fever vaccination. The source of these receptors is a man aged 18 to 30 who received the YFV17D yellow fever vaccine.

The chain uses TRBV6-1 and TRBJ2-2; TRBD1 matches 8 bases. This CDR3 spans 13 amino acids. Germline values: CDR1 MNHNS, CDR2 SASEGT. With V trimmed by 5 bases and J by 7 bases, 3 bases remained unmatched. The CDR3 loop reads CASSRQGFGELFF. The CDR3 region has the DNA TGTGCCAGCAGTAGACAGGGGTTCGGGGAGCTGTTTTTT.

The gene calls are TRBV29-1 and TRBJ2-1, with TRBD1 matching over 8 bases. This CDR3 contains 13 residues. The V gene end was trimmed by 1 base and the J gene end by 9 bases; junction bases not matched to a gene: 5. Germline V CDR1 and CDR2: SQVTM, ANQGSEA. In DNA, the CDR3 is TGCAGCGTTGAAGGTCAGGGGGCAGGTGAGCAGTTCTTC. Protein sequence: CSVEGQGAGEQFF.

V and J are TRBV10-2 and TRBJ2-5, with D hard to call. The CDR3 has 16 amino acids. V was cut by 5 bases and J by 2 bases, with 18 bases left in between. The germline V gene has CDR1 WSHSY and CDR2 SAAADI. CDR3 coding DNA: TGCGCCAGCAGTCCGCTAACCTATTGGGGACAAGAGACCCAGTACTTC. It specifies CASSPLTYWGQETQYF.

The CDR3 bases are TGTGCCAGCAGGAGCCCCACAGATACGCAGTATTTT. It encodes CASRSPTDTQYF. The J gene is TRBJ2-3, the V gene TRBV6-2 or TRBV6-3; no definite D call. From germline, CDR1 is MNHEY and CDR2 SVGEGT. V was shortened by 6 bases and J by 2 bases, with 6 bases between the two germline ends. The CDR3 totals 12 residues.

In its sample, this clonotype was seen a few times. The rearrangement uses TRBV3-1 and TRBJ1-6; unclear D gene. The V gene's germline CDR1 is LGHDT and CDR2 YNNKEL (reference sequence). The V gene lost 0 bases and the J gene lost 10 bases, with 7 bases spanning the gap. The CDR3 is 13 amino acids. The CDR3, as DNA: TGTGCCAGCAGCCAAGATCTTTGGTCACCCCTCCACTTT. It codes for CASSQDLWSPLHF.

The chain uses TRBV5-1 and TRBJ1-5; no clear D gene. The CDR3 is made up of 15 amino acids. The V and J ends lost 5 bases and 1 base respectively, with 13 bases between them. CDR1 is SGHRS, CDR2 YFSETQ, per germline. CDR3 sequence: CASSPVGGSNQPQHF. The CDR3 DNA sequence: TGCGCCAGCAGTCCTGTGGGTGGGAGCAATCAGCCCCAGCATTTT.

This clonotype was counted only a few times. CDR3 coding DNA: TGTGCCAGCAGCCCTCAGGGGGACAGGGGGCTCGATGAGCAGTTCTTC. Amino acid sequence: CASSPQGDRGLDEQFF. V is TRBV7-3 and J is TRBJ2-1; the match to TRBD1 covers 12 bases. CDR3 length equals 16 residues. The ends lost 5 bases at V and 8 bases at J; junction bases unmatched: 10. Germline values: CDR1 SGHTA, CDR2 FQGTGA.

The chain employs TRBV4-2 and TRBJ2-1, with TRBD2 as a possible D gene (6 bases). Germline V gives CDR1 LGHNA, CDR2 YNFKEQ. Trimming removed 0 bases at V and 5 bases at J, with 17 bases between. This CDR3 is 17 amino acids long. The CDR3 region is CASSQDSRRGANNEQFF. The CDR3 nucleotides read TGTGCCAGCAGCCAAGATTCCAGGCGCGGGGCAAACAATGAGCAGTTCTTC.

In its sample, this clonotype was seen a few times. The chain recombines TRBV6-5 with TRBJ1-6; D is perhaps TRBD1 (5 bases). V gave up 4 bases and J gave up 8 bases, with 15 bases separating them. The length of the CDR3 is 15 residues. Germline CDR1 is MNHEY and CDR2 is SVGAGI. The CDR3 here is CASSSLGHLDSPLHF. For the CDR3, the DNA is TGTGCCAGCAGTTCATTAGGACACCTCGATTCACCCCTCCACTTT.

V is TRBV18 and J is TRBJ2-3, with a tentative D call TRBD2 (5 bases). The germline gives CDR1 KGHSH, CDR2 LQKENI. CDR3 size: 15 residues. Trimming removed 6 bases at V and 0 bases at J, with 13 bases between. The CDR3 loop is CASSGVLPSTDTQYF. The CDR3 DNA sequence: TGTGCCAGCTCCGGGGTTTTACCTAGCACAGATACGCAGTATTTT.

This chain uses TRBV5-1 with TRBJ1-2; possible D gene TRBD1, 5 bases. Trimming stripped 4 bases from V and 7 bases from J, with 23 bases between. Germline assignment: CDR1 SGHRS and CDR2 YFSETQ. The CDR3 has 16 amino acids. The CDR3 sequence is CASSPRPGRESGGYTF. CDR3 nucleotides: TGCGCCAGCAGCCCGCGGCCGGGACGGGAATCGGGTGGCTACACCTTC.

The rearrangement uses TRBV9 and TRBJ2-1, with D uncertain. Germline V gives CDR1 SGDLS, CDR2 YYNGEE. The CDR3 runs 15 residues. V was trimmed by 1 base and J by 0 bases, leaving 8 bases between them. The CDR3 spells CASSVSSGSYNEQFF. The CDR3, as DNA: TGTGCCAGCAGCGTATCATCCGGCTCCTACAATGAGCAGTTCTTC.

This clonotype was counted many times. The CDR3 spells CASSFGTVNTEAFF. CDR3 in DNA: TGTGCCAGCAGTTTCGGAACAGTAAACACTGAAGCTTTCTTT. The chain employs TRBV12-3 or TRBV12-4 and TRBJ1-1; the D is unclear. Deletions cut 3 bases from V and 2 bases from J, with 10 bases between. CDR3 length equals 14 residues.

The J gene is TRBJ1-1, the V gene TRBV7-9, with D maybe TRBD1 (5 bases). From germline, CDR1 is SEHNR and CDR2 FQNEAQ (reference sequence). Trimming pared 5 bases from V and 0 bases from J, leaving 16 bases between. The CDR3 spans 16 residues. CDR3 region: CASSPFTGTVNTEAFF. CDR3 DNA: TGTGCCAGCAGCCCCTTTACCGGGACGGTGAACACTGAAGCTTTCTTT.

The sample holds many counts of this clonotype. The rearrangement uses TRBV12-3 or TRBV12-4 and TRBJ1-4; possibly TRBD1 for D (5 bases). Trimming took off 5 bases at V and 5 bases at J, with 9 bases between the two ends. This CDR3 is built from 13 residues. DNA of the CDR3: TGTGCCAGCAGTCAATACAGGAATGAAAAACTGTTTTTT. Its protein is CASSQYRNEKLFF.

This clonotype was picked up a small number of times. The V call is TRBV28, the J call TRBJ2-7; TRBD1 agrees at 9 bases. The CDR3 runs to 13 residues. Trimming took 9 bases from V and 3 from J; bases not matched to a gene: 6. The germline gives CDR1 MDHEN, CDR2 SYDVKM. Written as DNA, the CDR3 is TGTGCCAGTACCTCGGGACAGGGCTACGAGCAGTACGTC. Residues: CASTSGQGYEQYV.